The present T cell receptor (beta chain) was sequenced within a study of blood T cell repertoires in COVID-19. Participants came from about two dozen US areas, aged about 18 to 89 years. Cohorts were assigned according to the clinical history that participants reported. In the source study's methods: Reference gene primer amplification yielded estimated nucleated cell counts. TCRdb's table, derived via immunoSEQ multiplex PCR, lists solely in-frame clones and lacks some. The DNA was the basis for D and trimming; V, J and clone size are from that table. The repertoire holds more than 300,000 clones, with roughly 91% as singletons. The sequenced sample was PBMCs or T cells enriched from blood (not recorded which). The sequence was obtained from a woman aged 18-29 years who had recovered from COVID-19.

CDR3 amino acids: CASSLGESTEAFF. The CDR3 DNA reads TGTGCCAGCAGCTTAGGGGAGTCCACTGAAGCTTTCTTT. The V call is TRBV7-9, the J call TRBJ1-1; D not certain. The germline V and J ends were trimmed by 1 base and 4 bases, with 7 bases remaining between them. CDR3 length: 13 residues. Per germline, CDR1 SEHNR and CDR2 FQNEAQ (reference sequence).